The subject of this entry is one T cell receptor (beta chain). Its target is not known. CDR3 length equals 17 residues. CDR1 and CDR2 from the germline V gene are DFQATT and SNEGSKA (reference sequence). This entry comes from a study of CXCR3-negative and CXCR3-positive naive CD8 T cells. Study-level information: There were roughly 140 million TRB reads altogether, and each library had about 1.5 +/- 0.3 million of them. Broader study findings: Memory cells differed in TRBV-TRBJ usage, but naive CXCR3-negative and CXCR3-positive cells had similar usage.

5' RACE that incorporated UMI labels was used to prepare the TRB cDNA libraries. Following a re-call of the 5' RACE reads, TCRdb has one entry per CDR3 protein and lacks DNA. With about 90,000 distinct CDR3 sequences in the sample, the ten largest clones hold 0.85% to 1.4%. The TCR comes from a human donor in good health. Some clones in this sample may be carry-over from other donors' samples. The chain couples TRBV20-1 to TRBJ2-1. Specimen: naive CXCR3- CD8+ T cells from blood. The subset was: CD45RO-CCR7+CD27+CD95- naive CD8+ T cells lacking CXCR3 (TNR3-). CDR3 sequence: CSARDASGGISYNEQFF.